This TCR beta chain was sequenced for a study of Ad26.COV2.S vaccination and SARS-CoV-2 variants. About this clone itself: Its specificity is unknown.

TCRdb's copy holds only in-frame clones and misses some; the assay was immunoSEQ multiplex PCR. The sample shows fewer than 400,000 clones, around 89% of them seen only once. The germline CDR1 and CDR2 sequences are MNHNS and SASEGT. J was trimmed by 7 bases and V by 1 base; bases with no gene match: 2. The CDR3 sequence is 15 residues long. Regarding treatment: 19 received Ad26.COV2.S at low or high dose, single or two shots; about 5 received placebo; per-sample allocation not given. After the first vaccine or placebo injection, samples were drawn on day 63. The study, taken as a whole, reports: Breadth of non-spike TCRs did not differ between vaccinees and placebo recipients.

Specimen: peripheral blood, collected in a trial of Ad26.COV2.S vaccine versus placebo. The source is a person between 18 and 59 years old who received the Ad26.COV2.S COVID-19 vaccine or a placebo. This sequence joins TRBV6-1 and TRBJ1-4; TRBD1 matches 11 bases. The CDR3 region has the DNA TGTGCCAGCAGTGAAGGAGGACAGGGGGCTGAAAAACTGTTTTTT. Amino acid sequence: CASSEGGQGAEKLFF.